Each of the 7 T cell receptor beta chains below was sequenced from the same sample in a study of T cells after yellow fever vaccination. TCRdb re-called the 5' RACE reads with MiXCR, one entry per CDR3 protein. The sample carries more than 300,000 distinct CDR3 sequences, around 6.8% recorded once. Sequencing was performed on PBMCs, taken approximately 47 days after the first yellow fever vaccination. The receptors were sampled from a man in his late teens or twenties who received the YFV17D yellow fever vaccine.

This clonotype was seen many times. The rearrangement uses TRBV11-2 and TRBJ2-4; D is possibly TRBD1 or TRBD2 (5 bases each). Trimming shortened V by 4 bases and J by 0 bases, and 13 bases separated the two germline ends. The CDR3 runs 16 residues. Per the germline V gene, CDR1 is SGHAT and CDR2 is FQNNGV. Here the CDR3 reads CASSSGPTIAKNIQYF. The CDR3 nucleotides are TGTGCCAGCAGCTCGGGACCTACAATAGCCAAAAACATTCAGTACTTC.

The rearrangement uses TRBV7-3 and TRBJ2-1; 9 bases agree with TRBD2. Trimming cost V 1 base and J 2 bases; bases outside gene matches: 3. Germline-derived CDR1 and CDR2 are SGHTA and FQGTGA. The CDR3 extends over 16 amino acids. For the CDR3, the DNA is TGTGCCAGCAGCTTAAGGGCGGGGGGGCCCTACAATGAGCAGTTCTTC. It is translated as CASSLRAGGPYNEQFF. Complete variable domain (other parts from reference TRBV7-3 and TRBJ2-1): GAGVSQTPSNKVTEKGKYVELRCDPISGHTALYWYRQSLGQGPEFLIYFQGTGAADDSGLPNDRFFAVRPEGSVSTLKIQRTERGDSAVYLCASSLRAGGPYNEQFFGPGTRLTVL.

The CDR3 loop is CASSLGGSGLQETQYF. The CDR3 region has the DNA TGTGCCAGCAGCTTAGGAGGTAGCGGGCTTCAAGAGACCCAGTACTTC. V usage is TRBV7-2 and J usage is TRBJ2-5; 7 bases are a match to TRBD2. CDR3 length: 16 residues. Germline V gene lookup returns CDR1 SGHTA and CDR2 FQGNSA. Trimming took 1 base from V and 2 from J; bases not matched to a gene: 7.

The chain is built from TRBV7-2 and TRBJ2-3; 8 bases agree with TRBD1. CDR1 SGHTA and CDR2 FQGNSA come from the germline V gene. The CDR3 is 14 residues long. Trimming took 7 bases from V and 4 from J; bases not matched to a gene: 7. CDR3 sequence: CASTTGVGADTQYF. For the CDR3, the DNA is TGTGCCAGCACGACAGGGGTTGGCGCAGATACGCAGTATTTT. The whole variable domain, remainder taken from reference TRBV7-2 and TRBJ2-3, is GAGVSQSPSNKVTEKGKDVELRCDPISGHTALYWYRQSLGQGLEFLIYFQGNSAPDKSGLPSDRFSAERTGGSVSTLTIQRTQQEDSAVYLCASTTGVGADTQYFGPGTRLTVL.

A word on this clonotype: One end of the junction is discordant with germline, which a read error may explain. For the CDR3, the DNA is TGTGCCAGCAGTAAAGCGGTTGGAGGTGGGGAGACCCAGTACTTC. It encodes CASSKAVGGGETQYF. This sequence joins TRBV6-1 and TRBJ2-5, with a possible D match to TRBD2 (5 bases). The CDR3 extends over 15 amino acids. Germline loops: CDR1 MNHNS, CDR2 SASEGT.

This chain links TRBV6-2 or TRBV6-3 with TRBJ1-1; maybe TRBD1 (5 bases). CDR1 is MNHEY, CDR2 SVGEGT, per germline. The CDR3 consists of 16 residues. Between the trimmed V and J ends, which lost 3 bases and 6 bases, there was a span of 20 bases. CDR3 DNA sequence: TGTGCCAGCAGTTATTATTTGGGACGGGCAACCCCTGAAGCTTTCTTT. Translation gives CASSYYLGRATPEAFF.

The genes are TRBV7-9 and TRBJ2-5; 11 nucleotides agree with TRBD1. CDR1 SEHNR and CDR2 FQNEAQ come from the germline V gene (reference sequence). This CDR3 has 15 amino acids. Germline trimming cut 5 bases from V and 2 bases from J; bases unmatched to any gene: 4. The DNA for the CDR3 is TGTGCCAGCAGCCAGGGACAGGGGGATCAAGAGACCCAGTACTTC. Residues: CASSQGQGDQETQYF.